Detailed here is one T cell receptor beta chain. Its antigen is currently unknown. CDR1 SGHTA and CDR2 FQGTGA come from the germline V gene. After removal of 8 bases from V and 4 bases from J, the junction contained 6 bases not matched to a gene. The CDR3 has 14 residues. This sample is drawn from a study of radiotherapy plus CTLA-4 blockade in lung cancer. Method: immunoSEQ multiplex PCR; TCRdb's copy keeps in-frame clones and lacks some. The sample lists about 83,000 clones; 78% were seen once. Findings of the study overall: Among reported predictors of response, early blood T cell clone dynamics with interferon-beta performed best.

Sequencing used peripheral blood, obtained from a patient treated with radiotherapy plus ipilimumab. The sequence was obtained from a human donor with non-small cell lung cancer who had a partial response to radiotherapy plus ipilimumab. Some clones in this sample may be carry-over from other donors' samples. This chain joins TRBV7-3 and TRBJ2-1, with 9 bases lining up with TRBD2. Here the CDR3 DNA reads TGTGCCAGCGCGAGCGGGGGGACATACAATGAGCAGTTCTTC. Encoded protein: CASASGGTYNEQFF. Supplemented by reference TRBV7-3 and TRBJ2-1, the full variable domain reads GAGVSQTPSNKVTEKGKYVELRCDPISGHTALYWYRQSLGQGPEFLIYFQGTGAADDSGLPNDRFFAVRPEGSVSTLKIQRTERGDSAVYLCASASGGTYNEQFFGPGTRLTVL.